The 24 T cell receptor beta chains in this list originate from one sample, sequenced in a study of T cell clonotyping in hematopoietic cell transplantation. Time point defined: recipient sample about 28 days before transplant, after cytoreduction. Clones were sequenced by immunoSEQ multiplex PCR, and TCRdb holds only the in-frame ones, with some missing. The data show tens of thousands of clones, 90% to 97% seen once. The material was peripheral blood mononuclear cells, obtained before stem cell transplant. The receptors stem from a woman aged 45 to 65 with acute myeloid leukemia. Some clones in this sample may be carry-over from other donors' samples.

A single count supports this clone. V is TRBV6-1 and J is TRBJ2-5; perhaps TRBD2 as D (5 bases). The V end lost 0 bases, the J end lost 2 bases, and 10 bases lay between the germline ends. CDR1 and CDR2 from the germline V gene are MNHNS and SASEGT. The CDR3 loop spans 15 amino acids. The CDR3 region is CASSEAFDYQETQYF. CDR3 DNA: TGTGCCAGCAGTGAAGCGTTTGACTATCAAGAGACCCAGTACTTC.

The chain has TRBV5-1 and TRBJ2-7; D remains unclear. V lost 4 bases and J lost 2, with 7 bases in between. The germline CDR1 and CDR2 sequences are SGHRS and YFSETQ. This CDR3 is built from 12 residues. The DNA of the CDR3 is TGCGCCAGCAGCCCGAACGCCTACGAGCAGTACTTC. It is translated as CASSPNAYEQYF.

This sequence joins TRBV7-9 and TRBJ2-7; perhaps TRBD2 as D (6 bases). Trimming took off 5 bases at V and 5 bases at J, with 16 bases between the two ends. CDR3 length: 14 amino acids. The germline CDR1 and CDR2 sequences are SEHNR and FQNEAQ (reference sequence). The CDR3 reads CASSPQGGEDEQYF. The CDR3 region has the DNA TGTGCCAGCAGCCCCCAGGGCGGGGAGGACGAGCAGTACTTC.

The chain combines TRBV28 with TRBJ1-4, with D perhaps TRBD1 (6 bases). The CDR3 loop spans 15 amino acids. V dropped 2 bases and J dropped 7 bases, with 14 bases sitting between them. Germline CDR1 and CDR2: MDHEN and SYDVKM. CDR3 DNA sequence: TGTGCCAGCAGTTTAGGTGGGGGCGGGAGTGAAAAACTGTTTTTT. This translates into CASSLGGGGSEKLFF.

This chain links TRBV19 with TRBJ1-4; tentative D call: TRBD1 (6 bases). Looked up from germline, CDR1 is LNHDA and CDR2 is SQIVND (reference sequence). The ends were cut back, 7 bases at V and 0 bases at J, with 18 bases in the middle. The CDR3 sequence is 17 residues long. Here the CDR3 DNA reads TGTGCCAGTATTACGACAGGAACCCTTGCAACTAATGAAAAACTGTTTTTT. As protein: CASITTGTLATNEKLFF.

J is TRBJ2-5 and V is TRBV5-4, with D unclear. Germline values: CDR1 SGHNT, CDR2 YYREEE (reference sequence). The CDR3 contains 14 residues. The V end lost 4 bases, the J end lost 1 base, and 11 bases lay between the germline ends. In DNA, the CDR3 is TGTGCCAGCAGCGCCCCTAACGGCCAAGAGACCCAGTACTTC. This encodes CASSAPNGQETQYF.

In this sample, this clone turned up once. The rearrangement links TRBV5-1 to TRBJ2-2; a weak D match, TRBD2 (6 bases). Trimming shortened V by 6 bases and J by 0 bases, and 12 bases separated the two germline ends. The V gene's germline CDR1 is SGHRS and CDR2 YFSETQ. CDR3 length equals 15 residues. DNA of the CDR3: TGCGCCAGCAACCCCGGGGGAACGAACACCGGGGAGCTGTTTTTT. Its protein is CASNPGGTNTGELFF.

The chain uses TRBV5-6 and TRBJ1-2; 7 bases are shared with TRBD1. The V and J ends lost 4 bases and 8 bases, in that order; junction bases with no gene match: 8. The CDR3 runs to 13 residues. Germline CDR1 is SGHDT and CDR2 is YYEEEE. CDR3 region: CASSPGTEAGYTF. DNA of the CDR3: TGTGCCAGCAGCCCAGGGACAGAGGCGGGCTACACCTTC.

In its sample, this clone was seen once. The J gene is TRBJ2-1, the V gene TRBV30, with TRBD2 matching 14 bases. V was clipped by 2 bases and J by 2 bases; unmatched bases: 2. Per germline, CDR1 GTSNPN and CDR2 SVGIG (reference sequence). This CDR3 contains 16 residues. As DNA, the CDR3 is TGTGCCTGGAGTACGGGACTAGCGGGGGCCTACAATGAGCAGTTCTTC. Translated: CAWSTGLAGAYNEQFF.

The rearrangement joins TRBV6-6 to TRBJ1-5, with D unresolved. Trimming stripped 2 bases from V and 0 bases from J, with 8 bases between. The CDR3 consists of 15 residues. Germline V gene lookup returns CDR1 MNHNY and CDR2 SVGAGI (reference sequence). DNA for the CDR3: TGTGCCAGCAGTTACATCGGCTATAGCAATCAGCCCCAGCATTTT. It codes for CASSYIGYSNQPQHF.

This chain links TRBV11-2 with TRBJ1-4, with TRBD1 matching 8 bases. The CDR3 length is 17 residues. Germline V CDR1 and CDR2: SGHAT, FQNNGV. The ends lost 4 bases at V and 3 bases at J; junction bases unmatched: 10. The CDR3 loop is CASSYIGQGRPNEKLFF. DNA for the CDR3: TGTGCCAGCAGCTATATAGGACAGGGACGACCTAATGAAAAACTGTTTTTT.

The rearrangement uses TRBV7-9 and TRBJ2-2; 9 positions agree with TRBD1. This CDR3 is 14 amino acids long. The J segment lost 7 bases and the V segment lost 6 bases, leaving 6 bases of the junction unmatched. Germline V gene lookup returns CDR1 SEHNR and CDR2 FQNEAQ (reference sequence). The CDR3: CASRRTGENGELFF. The CDR3 coding sequence is TGTGCCAGCAGGCGGACAGGGGAAAACGGGGAGCTGTTTTTT. The full variable domain, in which reference TRBV7-9 and TRBJ2-2 provide the parts outside the CDR3, is DTGVSQNPRHKITKRGQNVTFRCDPISEHNRLYWYRQTLGQGPEFLTYFQNEAQLEKSRLLSDRFSAERPKGSFSTLEIQRTEQGDSAMYLCASRRTGENGELFFGEGSRLTVL.

This chain links TRBV30 with TRBJ1-2, with D maybe TRBD1 (5 bases). With 2 bases removed from V and 5 bases from J, the gap between germline ends came to 12 bases. The length of the CDR3 is 13 residues. Germline V gene data show CDR1 as GTSNPN and CDR2 as SVGIG (reference sequence). CDR3 sequence: CAWSRREGYGYTF. In DNA, the CDR3 is TGTGCCTGGAGTCGGCGGGAGGGGTATGGCTACACCTTC.

The chain combines TRBV6-5 with TRBJ1-6; D is ambiguous. This CDR3 comprises 14 residues. Germline CDR1 and CDR2: MNHEY and SVGAGI. Trimming pared 8 bases from V and 0 bases from J, leaving 8 bases between. DNA for the CDR3: TGTGCCAGCCGACCGAGCTCCTATAATTCACCCCTCCACTTT. This gives the protein CASRPSSYNSPLHF.

The chain couples TRBV19 to TRBJ1-2; 7 bases agree with TRBD1. The CDR3 sequence is 13 residues long. Germline V gives CDR1 LNHDA, CDR2 SQIVND (reference sequence). The V and J ends lost 5 bases and 5 bases, in that order; junction bases with no gene match: 5. The CDR3 loop is CASSDTGEYGYTF. DNA for the CDR3: TGTGCCAGTAGTGACACAGGGGAGTATGGCTACACCTTC.

This chain uses TRBV5-6 with TRBJ1-1, with D perhaps matching TRBD1 (5 bases). The CDR3 has 12 residues. CDR1 and CDR2 from the germline V gene are SGHDT and YYEEEE. The germline V and J ends were trimmed by 0 bases and 10 bases, with 10 bases remaining between them. Here the CDR3 reads CASSLGAGTAFF. DNA for the CDR3: TGTGCCAGCAGCTTGGGGGCAGGGACAGCTTTCTTT.

The V gene is TRBV2, the J gene TRBJ1-1; perhaps TRBD1 as D (6 bases). Trimming pared 6 bases from V and 2 bases from J, leaving 10 bases between. Germline loops: CDR1 SNHLY, CDR2 FYNNEI. The CDR3 is 13 residues long. CDR3 sequence (DNA): TGTGCCAGCAGGGGGGCAGACAACACTGAAGCTTTCTTT. This sequence encodes CASRGADNTEAFF.

V gene TRBV5-1 combines with J gene TRBJ2-3; no clear D gene. The germline V gene has CDR1 SGHRS and CDR2 YFSETQ. The CDR3 spans 13 residues. Between the trimmed V and J ends, which lost 6 bases and 0 bases, there was a span of 8 bases. CDR3 sequence: CASTVPSTDTQYF. The CDR3 bases are TGCGCCAGCACCGTACCGAGCACAGATACGCAGTATTTT.

V and J are TRBV19 and TRBJ1-6, with D hard to call. The V and J ends lost 3 bases and 7 bases respectively, with 10 bases between them. The CDR3 covers 14 residues. CDR1 and CDR2 from the germline V gene are LNHDA and SQIVND (reference sequence). CDR3 DNA sequence: TGTGCCAGTAGTATGGTGGCGAGGAATTCACCCCTCCACTTT. Protein product: CASSMVARNSPLHF.

This chain links TRBV6-6 with TRBJ1-1; 12 positions agree with TRBD1. CDR1 and CDR2 from the germline V gene are MNHNY and SVGAGI (reference sequence). This CDR3 spans 13 amino acids. With V trimmed by 4 bases and J by 11 bases, 5 bases remained unmatched. The DNA of the CDR3 is TGTGCCAGCAGTTGGGACAGGGGGCAAGTTGCTTTCTTT. Translating it yields CASSWDRGQVAFF.

The V call is TRBV30, the J call TRBJ1-2; possibly TRBD1 for D (6 bases). The V gene lost 4 bases and the J gene lost 7 bases, with 16 bases spanning the gap. Germline-derived CDR1 and CDR2 are GTSNPN and SVGIG (reference sequence). The CDR3 has 13 amino acids. The CDR3 DNA sequence: TGTGCCTGGAACTACGGACAGTCTCGTGGCTACACCTTC. This sequence encodes CAWNYGQSRGYTF.

The chain is built from TRBV29-1 and TRBJ2-5, with D unclear. Germline values: CDR1 SQVTM, CDR2 ANQGSEA. Trimming pared 6 bases from V and 2 bases from J, leaving 7 bases between. CDR3 length: 11 residues. The CDR3 DNA reads TGCAGCGTGTTTCCGCAAGAGACCCAGTACTTC. It translates to CSVFPQETQYF.

V gene TRBV11-3 combines with J gene TRBJ2-7; 7 positions match TRBD1. Germline CDR1 and CDR2: SGHNT and YENEEA. Trimming at V came to 5 bases and at J to 3 bases, leaving 4 bases not matched to a gene. This CDR3 contains 13 residues. CDR3 DNA: TGTGCCAGCAGCCTTGACAGGGACTACGAGCAGTACTTC. Translating gives CASSLDRDYEQYF.

The chain couples TRBV5-8 to TRBJ2-5; D not certain. The V gene's germline CDR1 is SGHTS and CDR2 YDEGEE. Trimming shortened V by 1 base and J by 1 base, and 8 bases separated the two germline ends. The CDR3 is 14 residues long. This chain's CDR3 is CASSLFVTQETQYF. In DNA, the CDR3 is TGTGCCAGCAGCTTGTTTGTCACCCAAGAGACCCAGTACTTC.